These T cell receptor beta chains were read from a single sample in a study of response to subunit inactivated influenza vaccine. MiXCR was run by TCRdb on the RT-PCR reads, yielding one entry per CDR3 protein. Among some 540,000 distinct CDR3 sequences listed, approximately 24% were seen once. These data were also reused for a study on T cells expressing NK-cell markers.

The sample consisted of CD4+ T cells sorted from PBMCs, taken 12 days after vaccination. All receptors derive from a man in his forties or fifties who received an inactivated influenza vaccine. Each CDR3 is given with its conserved first and last residue. The order of the fields is V gene, J gene, CDR3 protein.

v_call: TRBV5-1
j_call: TRBJ2-3
cdr3_aa: CASSWTSGSTDTQYF

v_call: TRBV5-1
j_call: TRBJ2-6
cdr3_aa: CASRAGYRSGANVLTF

v_call: TRBV5-5
j_call: TRBJ1-3
cdr3_aa: CASSLRERAGNTIYF

v_call: TRBV6-2/TRBV6-3
j_call: TRBJ2-7
cdr3_aa: CASTLGRHYEQYF

v_call: TRBV27
j_call: TRBJ2-1
cdr3_aa: CASSLRTSGGSSYNEQFF

v_call: TRBV4-2
j_call: TRBJ2-7
cdr3_aa: CASSQDAGGSYEQYF

v_call: TRBV29-1
j_call: TRBJ2-3
cdr3_aa: CSGSGRVGTDTQYF

v_call: TRBV5-1
j_call: TRBJ2-7
cdr3_aa: CASSLTGRPPYEQYF

v_call: TRBV7-9
j_call: TRBJ2-1
cdr3_aa: CASSLWGWGSYNEQFF

v_call: TRBV7-9
j_call: TRBJ2-5
cdr3_aa: CASRRGEETQYF

v_call: TRBV28
j_call: TRBJ1-2
cdr3_aa: CASSNRQGAFYYGYTF

v_call: TRBV20-1
j_call: TRBJ2-7
cdr3_aa: CSARGGIGHIPTYEQYF

v_call: TRBV11-2
j_call: TRBJ2-7
cdr3_aa: CASSLRGQVHYEQYF

v_call: TRBV2
j_call: TRBJ2-5
cdr3_aa: CASSPTIYSQGGKTQYF

v_call: TRBV24-1
j_call: TRBJ2-1
cdr3_aa: CATSDYRGNEQFF

v_call: TRBV7-9
j_call: TRBJ2-3
cdr3_aa: CASSFTKGAYTQYF

v_call: TRBV7-2
j_call: TRBJ2-7
cdr3_aa: CASSSPTSYEQYF

v_call: TRBV6-2/TRBV6-3
j_call: TRBJ1-1
cdr3_aa: CAALGLNTEAFF

v_call: TRBV7-2
j_call: TRBJ2-3
cdr3_aa: CASSLNYHTDTQYF

v_call: TRBV6-5
j_call: TRBJ1-5
cdr3_aa: CASSYVRGPNQPQHF

v_call: TRBV28
j_call: TRBJ1-4
cdr3_aa: CASSNPGTSYEKLFF

v_call: TRBV7-8
j_call: TRBJ2-1
cdr3_aa: CASSLRAASGGPNEQFF

v_call: TRBV11-3
j_call: TRBJ2-3
cdr3_aa: CASSLYSAGVGRTDTQYF

v_call: TRBV4-1
j_call: TRBJ2-1
cdr3_aa: CASSQAHIRTVLYNEQFF

v_call: TRBV20-1
j_call: TRBJ1-5
cdr3_aa: CSARVGRSNQPQHF

v_call: TRBV7-6
j_call: TRBJ2-5
cdr3_aa: CASSLAGKVETQYF

v_call: TRBV10-3
j_call: TRBJ1-5
cdr3_aa: CAISPQGARGQPQHF

v_call: TRBV11-2
j_call: TRBJ2-7
cdr3_aa: CASSRTGQGLVEQYF

v_call: TRBV2
j_call: TRBJ1-5
cdr3_aa: CASRKLGYKPQHF

v_call: TRBV2
j_call: TRBJ2-1
cdr3_aa: CASSEERGRRQFF

v_call: TRBV5-1
j_call: TRBJ1-2
cdr3_aa: CASSFSGTGSYGYTF

v_call: TRBV10-3
j_call: TRBJ2-3
cdr3_aa: CAISESVGTDTQYF

v_call: TRBV3-1
j_call: TRBJ2-5
cdr3_aa: CASSQDKRAQYF

v_call: TRBV10-1
j_call: TRBJ2-3
cdr3_aa: CASWVAATSTDTQYF

v_call: TRBV30
j_call: TRBJ2-5
cdr3_aa: CAWSVRTVQETQYF

v_call: TRBV6-5
j_call: TRBJ2-7
cdr3_aa: CASSYLGTYEQYF

v_call: TRBV19
j_call: TRBJ2-6
cdr3_aa: CASSIPELQGGANVLTF

v_call: TRBV7-2
j_call: TRBJ2-3
cdr3_aa: CASSLNSPGGQYF

v_call: TRBV25-1
j_call: .
cdr3_aa: CASSGLLPGGNEQYF

v_call: TRBV4-3
j_call: TRBJ1-3
cdr3_aa: CASSQAPVGQGNTIYF

v_call: TRBV20-1
j_call: TRBJ2-7
cdr3_aa: CSARELAGGSYEQYF

v_call: TRBV6-4
j_call: TRBJ2-3
cdr3_aa: CASSSGTSDKYTDTQYF